In this sample, the clone carrying this T cell receptor (beta chain) turned up a few times. CDR1 is GTSNPN and CDR2 is SVGIG in the germline V gene (reference sequence). CDR3 length equals 17 residues. J gave up 6 bases and V 6 bases, and 19 bases lay outside the gene matches. This specimen belongs to a study of blood T cell repertoires in COVID-19. The wider study: Samples came from the United States, Italy and Spain, spanning acute and convalescent COVID-19. Sources were T cells, B-cell-depleted T cells, or PBMCs; the material itself was cDNA or gDNA.

In the original analysis: Researchers report that nucleated cell counts were estimated from reference gene primer amplification. Some clones are missing from TCRdb's copy, which holds only in-frame ones; the method was immunoSEQ multiplex PCR. V and J calls and clone size follow that table, whereas D and trimming were derived from the DNA. The data show about 73,000 clones, roughly 84% seen once. The V call is TRBV30, the J call TRBJ2-2; 7 bases line up with TRBD2. The TCR comes from a woman in her sixties with acute or convalescent COVID-19. The specimen sequenced was peripheral blood. CDR3 in DNA: TGTGCCTGCCCTGCGGGGGAGGCGGTAACAAGGGCCGGGGAGCTGTTTTTT. This translates into CACPAGEAVTRAGELFF. Full variable domain (rest looked up from reference TRBV30 and TRBJ2-2): SQTIHQWPATLVQPVGSPLSLECTVEGTSNPNLYWYRQAAGRGLQLLFYSVGIGQISSEVPQNLSASRPQDRQFILSSKKLLLSDSGFYLCACPAGEAVTRAGELFFGEGSRLTVL.